This T cell receptor beta chain was identified during a study of cytomegalovirus exposure and HLA in healthy donors. The PCR employed 60 Vbeta primers together with 13 Jbeta primers. Original analysis: In a later analysis, about 12 million of around 75 million unique beta chains occurred in at least two donors. Produced via immunoSEQ multiplex PCR; TCRdb's table is partial and in-frame only. V and J calls and clone size are given by that table; D and trimming were obtained from the DNA. The top ten clones hold 2% to 2.5% of a sample with about 140,000 clones, roughly 74% of them seen once. Findings and limits, study-wide: Later analysis identified 16,951 TCR beta sequences associated with HLA alleles, using a false discovery rate threshold of 0.05. Reported performance of the classifier showed diagnosis of cytomegalovirus status with high specificity and sensitivity. When presence/absence was analysed, sequencing depth was taken to be roughly uniform across donors.

A single count supports this clone. No antigen is known for it. The CDR3 sequence is 15 residues long. Germline trimming cut 6 bases from V and 7 bases from J; bases unmatched to any gene: 14. CDR1 is KGHSH and CDR2 is LQKENI in the germline V gene. This chain connects TRBV18 to TRBJ2-7, with 8 bases fitting TRBD1. Sequenced material: PBMCs. This sequence originates from a woman under 30 in good health and CMV-seropositive. This CDR3 reads CASSSGAQGAREQYF. CDR3 bases: TGTGCCAGCTCCTCGGGAGCGCAGGGGGCACGGGAGCAGTACTTC.